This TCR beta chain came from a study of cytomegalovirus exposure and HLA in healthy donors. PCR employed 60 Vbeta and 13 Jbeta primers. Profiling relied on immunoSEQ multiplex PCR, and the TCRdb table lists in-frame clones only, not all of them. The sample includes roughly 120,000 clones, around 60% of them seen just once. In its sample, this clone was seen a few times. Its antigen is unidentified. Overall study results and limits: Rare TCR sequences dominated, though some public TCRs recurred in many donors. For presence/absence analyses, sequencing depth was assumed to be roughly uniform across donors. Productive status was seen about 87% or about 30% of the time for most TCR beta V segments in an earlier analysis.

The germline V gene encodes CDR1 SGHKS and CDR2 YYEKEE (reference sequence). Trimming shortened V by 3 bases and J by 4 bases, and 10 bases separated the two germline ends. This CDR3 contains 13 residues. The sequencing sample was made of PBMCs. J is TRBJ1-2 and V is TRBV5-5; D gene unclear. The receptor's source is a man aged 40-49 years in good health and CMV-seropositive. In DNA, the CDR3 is TGTGCCAGCAGCTCCAGTCCGGGCTATGGCTACACCTTC. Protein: CASSSSPGYGYTF.